This entry describes one TCR beta chain. The data stem from a study of blood T cell repertoires in COVID-19. At the level of the study: There were acute and convalescent COVID-19 samples, and they came from the United States, Italy and Spain. Sources were T cells, B-cell-depleted T cells, or PBMCs; the material itself was cDNA or gDNA.

Trimming left V 6 bases short and J 6 bases short, with 11 bases between. The CDR3 is 11 amino acids. CDR1 and CDR2 from the germline V gene are SQVTM and ANQGSEA. Per the original methods: Estimated nucleated cell counts came from reference gene primer amplification. The data were produced by immunoSEQ multiplex PCR, yet TCRdb's version contains in-frame clones alone and is incomplete. Clone size and V and J calls were adopted from that table, with D and trimming inferred from the DNA. The sample records under 350,000 clones, over 65% being singletons. The chain employs TRBV29-1 and TRBJ1-1; TRBD1 is a possible D gene (5 bases). This clonotype was obtained from a man in his 60s who had recovered from COVID-19. Sequencing input: peripheral blood. CDR3 DNA: TGCAGCGTGGCCCGGGGGGCTGAAGCTTTCTTT. This codes for CSVARGAEAFF. Complete variable domain (other parts from reference TRBV29-1 and TRBJ1-1): SAVISQKPSRDICQRGTSLTIQCQVDSQVTMMFWYRQQPGQSLTLIATANQGSEATYESGFVIDKFPISRPNLTFSTLTVSNMSPEDSSIYLCSVARGAEAFFGQGTRLTVV.